This TCR beta chain is drawn from a study of vaccination and CD4 T cells after COVID-19. Turning to the study itself: Six males and four females constituted the convalescent cohort, two of whom were Hispanic. Post-diagnosis, post-COVID samples were collected after a median 101 days, ranging 35 to 161. Study-level points and caveats: Only relatively few convalescent patients were studied, and early post-infection timepoints were not analyzed. The study found that a median about 90% of reactive clones in convalescent patients appeared only post-vaccination.

Treatment indicated: roughly 10-day PBMC culture with coronavirus spike peptide pools or control peptides (ViraFEST assay). An Oncomine TCR Beta short-read assay was used to sequence the DNA from cultured CD4+ T cells. MiXCR, applied by TCRdb to the PCR reads, yields one record per CDR3 protein. This table holds about 21,000 distinct CDR3 sequences, roughly half found once. In the case of this clonotype: The antigen is undetermined.

With 8 bases clipped from V and 4 bases from J, the junction kept 5 bases outside the gene matches. The CDR3 runs to 14 residues. Germline V gene sequence: CDR1 LGHNA, CDR2 YNFKEQ. The specimen was CD4+ T cells from blood, cultured in vitro. This chain uses TRBV4-2 with TRBJ2-2; 9 bases map to TRBD2. The clonotype comes from a human donor who had recovered from COVID-19. For the CDR3, the DNA is TGTGCCAGCGGCGGGAGGGCCAGCACCGGGGAGCTGTTTTTT. As protein: CASGGRASTGELFF.